This T cell receptor (beta chain) was identified during a study of T cells in Graves' hyperthyroidism and ophthalmopathy. TCR beta CDR3 sequences were amplified from RNA transcripts. First-round RT-PCR of the TCR CDR3 relied on the HTBI primer set. TCRdb independently ran MiXCR on the multiplex PCR reads; one entry per CDR3 protein. The table shows 130,000 or so distinct CDR3 sequences, with approximately 24% occurring only once. This clonotype was picked up many times. The V gene's germline CDR1 is DFQATT and CDR2 SNEGSKA (reference sequence). The J segment lost 4 bases and the V segment lost 2 bases, leaving 12 bases of the junction unmatched. The length of the CDR3 is 17 residues.

V and J are TRBV20-1 and TRBJ2-7, with TRBD1 identical over 12 bases. Sequencing input: blood. This receptor was taken from a woman between 45 and 60 years old with Graves' hyperthyroidism that later progressed to Graves' ophthalmopathy. CDR3 DNA sequence: TGCAGTGCTAGACCGCGGGACAGGGGGCTAGCGGGTTACGAGCAGTACTTC. It codes for CSARPRDRGLAGYEQYF.